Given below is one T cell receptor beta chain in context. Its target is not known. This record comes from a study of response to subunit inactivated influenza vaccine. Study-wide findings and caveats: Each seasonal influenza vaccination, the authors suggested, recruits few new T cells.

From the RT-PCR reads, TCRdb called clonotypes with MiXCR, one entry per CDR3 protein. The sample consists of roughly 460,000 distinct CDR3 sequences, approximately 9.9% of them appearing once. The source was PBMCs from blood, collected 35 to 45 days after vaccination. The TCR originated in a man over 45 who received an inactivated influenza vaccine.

The CDR3 spells CSGTSGYNEQFF. The CDR3 DNA reads TGCAGCGGGACTAGCGGCTACAATGAGCAGTTCTTC. The chain has TRBV20-1 and TRBJ2-1, with TRBD2 matching 11 bases. The CDR3 is 12 amino acids. CDR1 is DFQATT, CDR2 SNEGSKA, per germline (reference sequence).